The clone carrying this T cell receptor (beta chain) was detected a few times. Its antigen is still unknown. TCRdb re-derived calls from the RT-PCR reads in MiXCR, one entry per CDR3 protein. The sample shows approximately 520,000 distinct CDR3 sequences, about 25% of them seen only once. This entry comes from a study of response to subunit inactivated influenza vaccine. The study, taken as a whole, reports: Authors suggested each seasonal flu vaccination may recruit only limited numbers of new T cells.

Trimming took 2 bases from V and 2 from J; bases not matched to a gene: 5. The CDR3 runs to 16 residues. Looked up from germline, CDR1 is KGHDR and CDR2 is SFDVKD. The V call is TRBV24-1, the J call TRBJ1-5; 7 nucleotides align to TRBD1. The sample in question was CD4+ T cells sorted from PBMCs, obtained about 5 days after vaccination. The sequence was collected from a man in his fifties or sixties who received an inactivated influenza vaccine. The CDR3 loop reads CATSDYRQGGNQPQHF. CDR3 bases: TGTGCCACCAGTGATTATAGACAGGGTGGCAATCAGCCCCAGCATTTT.